The clone carrying this T cell receptor beta chain was picked up one time. The antigen is not known. These data originate in a study of cytomegalovirus exposure and HLA in healthy donors. CDR1 and CDR2 from the germline V gene are DFQATT and SNEGSKA (reference sequence). The CDR3 sequence is 11 residues long. V shed 1 base, J shed 7 bases, and the junction held 0 bases outside the gene matches. It was with 60 Vbeta and 13 Jbeta primers that the PCR ran. Sequenced by immunoSEQ multiplex PCR; TCRdb stores in-frame clones only, minus some. The table shows 100,000 to 150,000 clones, with 78% occurring only once. General observations from the study: Rarity held for most TCR sequences, but there were some public TCRs that occurred in many donors.

What was sequenced was PBMCs. The chain employs TRBV20-1 and TRBJ1-1, with TRBD1 identical over 7 bases. This receptor was taken from a middle-aged man in good health and CMV-seronegative. The DNA of the CDR3 is TGCAGTGCTAGAGGGGACAGTGAAGCTTTCTTT. Protein product: CSARGDSEAFF.